This T cell receptor (beta chain) was recovered during a study of Ad26.COV2.S vaccination and SARS-CoV-2 variants listed by TCRdb under 2021. Turning to the overall study: Vaccine-arm donors were drawn from COV1001, a multicentre, randomized, double-blind, placebo-controlled phase I-IIa trial of Ad26.COV2.S in healthy adults. Ad26.COV2.S was given intramuscularly at 5x10^10 or 1x10^11 viral particles, as a single shot or as two shots 56 days apart. The TCR-sequenced set comprised around 30 samples: around 20 Ad26.COV2.S vaccine recipients, 5 placebo recipients and 8 SARS-CoV-2 convalescent individuals. The specificity and breadth of SARS-CoV-2-reactive T cell receptors after Ad26.COV2.S vaccination were assessed by TCRbeta repertoire sequencing. Trial participants were randomized into five groups of five, in which low-dose or high-dose Ad26.COV2.S was given once or twice, or placebo was given on both occasions. Blinding of investigators to trial group allocation was maintained during experiments and outcome assessment.

Relative to germline, V is 1 base shorter and J is 2 bases shorter, with 15 bases between their ends. The CDR3, from cysteine to phenylalanine, totals 18 residues. The kept DNA is CDR3 alone, 54 bases in frame from the first base. The CDR1 and CDR2 encoded by the germline V gene (reference sequence) are LGHDT and YNNKEL. The immunoSEQ Assay was used to sequence TCRbeta CDR3 regions. After extraction, genomic DNA underwent amplification by bias-controlled multiplex PCR, followed by high-throughput sequencing. From the authors' description of their analysis: To quantify the absolute abundance of every unique TCRbeta CDR3 region, sequences were collapsed and filtered. Usable DNA was measured by amplifying reference genes present in all nucleated cells, and TCRbeta template counts were normalized to that usable DNA to estimate T cell fraction. Repertoire TCRs were annotated as SARS-CoV-2-specific when V gene, CDR3 amino acid sequence and J gene were exactly matched to a known reactive TCR set. MIRA supplied the reference SARS-CoV-2 TCR set, which was filtered for enrichment in COVID-19-positive ImmuneCODE repertoires so that public or cross-reactive TCRs were removed. Using the MIRA antigens, annotated TCRs were further analysed by specific ORF or by position within an ORF. Breadth was defined as the number of annotated unique rearrangements divided by the total number of unique productive rearrangements, and depth was defined as the summed frequency of the annotated unique rearrangements. Two-sided Wilcoxon rank-sum tests were applied when comparing TCR breadth between groups. The table comes from immuneACCESS by way of TCRdb, which keeps in-frame sequences with V and J called. Part of the clones is missing from these tables; in studies checked, under half for an unresolved V gene and the rest for unknown reasons. The V and J calls and the clone size are those of that table, but D and trimming were determined from the DNA. This sample holds about 420,000 clones; around nine tenths were observed only once. The top ten hold about 3.5% of the sample.

The sample's treatment or condition, from its label and the paper: around 19 received Ad26.COV2.S at low or high dose, single or two shots; 5 received placebo; per-sample allocation not given. For vaccine and placebo recipients, the sequenced repertoires came from samples collected on day 63 after the first injection. Cohort 1b enrolled 25 or so adults aged 18-55 years at a single site in Boston, USA, between 29 July and 7 August 2020. As a vaccine, Ad26.COV2.S was a replication-incompetent adenovirus type 26 vector that expressed a prefusion-stabilized SARS-CoV-2 spike protein derived from the original Wuhan strain. To note about this clone: Its antigen remains undetermined. No base qualities exist here, and no much larger clone lies one base off it.

Study-level results and caveats: Compared with placebo recipients, Ad26.COV2.S recipients showed higher spike-specific TCR breadth (P = 0.0014). It was noted by the authors that total T cell responses may have been underestimated by the TCR breadth and depth analyses. The study was not powered for comparison of responses between vaccine doses or regimens. Comparable non-spike TCR breadth was observed between vaccine and placebo recipients, consistent with only spike being contained in the vaccine. After vaccination, spike-specific CD8+ and CD4+ T cell responses were reported to show substantial breadth.

The starting material was peripheral blood, obtained in a trial of Ad26.COV2.S vaccine versus placebo. The V and J genes are TRBV3-1 (or the pseudogene TRBV3-2) and TRBJ2-6; TRBD2 is possibly the D segment (6 matching bases). The receptor was isolated from a person between 18 and 65 years old who received the Ad26.COV2.S COVID-19 vaccine or a placebo. The CDR3 loop reads CASSQGMKEGPGANVLTF. In nucleotides, the sequence is TGTGCCAGCAGCCAAGGGATGAAGGAGGGGCCTGGGGCCAACGTCCTGACTTTC.